The 13 T cell receptor beta chains in this list originate from one sample, sequenced in a study of blood T cell repertoires in COVID-19. Libraries were prepared by immunoSEQ multiplex PCR; TCRdb keeps only in-frame clonotypes and omits some of them. The sample includes almost 250,000 clones, 85% of them seen just once. Sequencing was performed on PBMCs or T cells enriched from blood (not recorded which). These receptors all stem from a woman between 45 and 65 years old with acute COVID-19.

The chain joins TRBV3-1 (or the pseudogene TRBV3-2) to TRBJ2-2, with 13 nucleotides matching TRBD2. The CDR3 is 20 residues long. Trimming at V came to 3 bases and at J to 5 bases, leaving 15 bases not matched to a gene. Germline CDR1 LGHDT, CDR2 YNNKEL (reference sequence). The CDR3 region is CASSQNLITSGGALTGELFF. CDR3 DNA sequence: TGTGCCAGCAGCCAGAACCTAATAACTAGCGGGGGGGCTTTGACCGGGGAGCTGTTTTTT.

J is TRBJ2-1 and V is TRBV4-1; perhaps TRBD2 as D (5 bases). V lost 3 bases to trimming and J lost 0 bases, with 9 bases between them. The CDR3 covers 15 residues. Per the germline V gene, CDR1 is MGHRA and CDR2 is YSYEKL. This chain's CDR3 is CASSQGGLSYNEQFF. CDR3 in DNA: TGCGCCAGCAGCCAGGGCGGACTCTCCTACAATGAGCAGTTCTTC.

This chain links TRBV19 with TRBJ2-7; unclear D gene. V gave up 1 base and J gave up 0 bases, with 7 bases separating them. The germline V gene has CDR1 LNHDA and CDR2 SQIVND (reference sequence). The CDR3 is made up of 14 amino acids. CDR3 coding DNA: TGTGCCAGTAGTATAGGAGGCAGCTCCTACGAGCAGTACTTC. Protein: CASSIGGSSYEQYF.

This chain links TRBV6-2 or TRBV6-3 with TRBJ2-7; 7 bases agree with TRBD2. V was clipped by 5 bases and J by 3 bases; unmatched bases: 7. This CDR3 contains 14 residues. Germline CDR1 reads MNHEY; CDR2 reads SVGEGT. CDR3 loop: CASSPGGWSYEQYF. As DNA, the CDR3 is TGTGCCAGCAGTCCGGGGGGTTGGAGCTACGAGCAGTACTTC.

The chain recombines TRBV7-2 with TRBJ1-2; 11 nucleotides agree with TRBD1. The V gene's germline CDR1 is SGHTA and CDR2 FQGNSA. Losses at the gene ends were 1 base for V and 8 bases for J; bases not matched to a gene: 15. The CDR3 has 18 amino acids. The CDR3 reads CASSLGGYADRGRGGYTF. CDR3 bases: TGTGCCAGCAGCTTAGGAGGATATGCGGACAGGGGGCGAGGGGGCTACACCTTC.

This sequence joins TRBV5-1 and TRBJ2-7; TRBD1 aligns across 8 bases. CDR1 is SGHRS, CDR2 YFSETQ, per germline. V lost 4 bases and J lost 1; bases outside the gene matches: 4. The CDR3 extends over 14 amino acids. The CDR3 DNA reads TGCGCCAGCAGCGTTACAGGGGGATCCTACGAGCAGTACTTC. Its protein product is CASSVTGGSYEQYF.

This sequence joins TRBV5-4 and TRBJ2-6; tentative D call: TRBD1 (6 bases). Trimming pared 4 bases from V and 2 bases from J, leaving 16 bases between. This CDR3 is built from 17 residues. Germline values: CDR1 SGHNT, CDR2 YYREEE (reference sequence). The DNA for the CDR3 is TGTGCCAGCAGCCGCGACAGGACTCTGGCTGGGGCCAACGTCCTGACTTTC. Translating it yields CASSRDRTLAGANVLTF. The full variable domain, in which reference TRBV5-4 and TRBJ2-6 provide the parts outside the CDR3, is ETGVTQSPTHLIKTRGQQVTLRCSSQSGHNTVSWYQQALGQGPQFIFQYYREEENGRGNFPPRFSGLQFPNYSSELNVNALELDDSALYLCASSRDRTLAGANVLTFGAGSRLTVL.

The CDR3 region is CASSLEVASGYEQYF. The CDR3 DNA sequence: TGCGCCAGCAGCTTGGAAGTAGCCTCGGGCTACGAGCAGTACTTC. The chain links TRBV5-1 to TRBJ2-7; D uncertain. CDR3 length: 15 amino acids. Trimming pared 0 bases from V and 3 bases from J, leaving 13 bases between. The germline gives CDR1 SGHRS, CDR2 YFSETQ.

The chain links TRBV30 to TRBJ1-1; 7 bases map to TRBD1. From germline, CDR1 is GTSNPN and CDR2 SVGIG (reference sequence). The CDR3 extends over 12 amino acids. CDR3 nucleotides: TGTGCTTGTGGGCAGGGGGGACATGAAGCTTTCTTT. It specifies CACGQGGHEAFF. Full variable domain (outside the CDR3, taken from reference TRBV30 and TRBJ1-1): SQTIHQWPATLVQPVGSPLSLECTVEGTSNPNLYWYRQAAGRGLQLLFYSVGIGQISSEVPQNLSASRPQDRQFILSSKKLLLSDSGFYLCACGQGGHEAFFGQGTRLTVV.

The J gene is TRBJ1-2, the V gene TRBV29-1; TRBD1 agrees at 8 bases. Germline values: CDR1 SQVTM, CDR2 ANQGSEA. This CDR3 is 14 amino acids long. Losses at the gene ends were 4 bases for V and 0 bases for J; bases not matched to a gene: 4. CDR3: CSVVGQGSNYGYTF. In nucleotides, the CDR3 is TGCAGCGTTGTCGGACAGGGATCTAACTATGGCTACACCTTC.

This clone was picked up one time. The chain joins TRBV5-1 to TRBJ2-7; a weak D match, TRBD1 (5 bases). The germline gives CDR1 SGHRS, CDR2 YFSETQ. The CDR3 contains 15 residues. V lost 0 bases and J 3 bases, leaving 13 bases between the germline ends. The CDR3 DNA follows: TGCGCCAGCAGCTTGGTTTCAGGGAAGGACTACGAGCAGTACTTC. This encodes CASSLVSGKDYEQYF. Looking up the rest from reference TRBV5-1 and TRBJ2-7 gives the full variable domain: KAGVTQTPRYLIKTRGQQVTLSCSPISGHRSVSWYQQTPGQGLQFLFEYFSETQRNKGNFPGRFSGRQFSNSRSEMNVSTLELGDSALYLCASSLVSGKDYEQYFGPGTRLTVT.

The chain links TRBV12-3 or TRBV12-4 to TRBJ2-2; D perhaps matches TRBD1 (5 bases). V shed 8 bases and J shed 1 base, with 8 bases lying between them. The CDR3 has 13 residues. CDR3 amino acids: CASRGQNTGELFF. CDR3 nucleotides: TGTGCCAGCCGCGGACAGAACACCGGGGAGCTGTTTTTT.

This sequence joins TRBV2 and TRBJ1-5; D uncertain. In germline, CDR1 is SNHLY, CDR2 FYNNEI. CDR3 length: 16 amino acids. The V and J ends lost 8 bases and 1 base respectively, with 18 bases between them. The CDR3: CASGSFRSGSNQPQHF. The CDR3 DNA is TGTGCCAGCGGGTCGTTTCGATCCGGGAGCAATCAGCCCCAGCATTTT.